This T cell receptor (beta chain) originates from a study of T cell clonality in common variable immunodeficiency (dated by TCRdb to about 2015). Broad study findings and their caveats: Reportedly, TCRbeta sequences from CVID had fewer deletions and N-nucleotide insertions, and highly modified clones with 13 or more V deletions were absent from CVID. CVID subjects shared fewer TCRbeta clones with each other than healthy controls did (p < 0.0001). It was noted by the authors that sequencing of the repertoires of T cell subpopulations would be needed to clarify the cause of the increased clonality in CVID. Compared with healthy controls, CVID subjects showed increased TCRbeta clonality (t-test p = 0.018), a feature most characteristic of about a third of subjects. Although equal DNA input was used, an average of about 83,000 unique sequences per sample was obtained for controls, compared with some 30,000 for CVID samples. Correlations between repertoire features and clinical complications were limited by patient heterogeneity within the CVID cohort.

For sequencing, equivalent amounts of genomic DNA were input from CVID and control samples. For every sample, a 60 bp segment covering the rearranged TCRbeta CDR3 region was amplified and then sequenced. The immunoSEQ assay, a bias-corrected multiplex PCR with high-throughput sequencing, was employed for TCRbeta amplification. Turning to the authors' computational methods: Each unique nucleotide sequence was treated as a clone and annotated with V, D and J genes, copy number and frequency. Sequences were labeled productive if in frame, and non-productive if out of frame or containing stop codons. As previously described, clonality was computed from Shannon's entropy. Mean CDR3 Kyte-Doolittle hydropathy was derived from the predicted amino acid sequences of productive clones. Hierarchical clustering of scaled V gene usage was performed with the R hclust function using Manhattan distance and complete linkage. Sharing of clones by CDR3 amino acid sequence was evaluated through resampling of 12 repertoires per group over 100 rounds. The repertoires were searched for about 70 published EBV-specific TCRbeta sequences and almost 250 published CMV-specific TCRbeta sequences. Analysis left out two CVID samples that produced under 10,000 sequences, so 45 or so CVID repertoires remained. This immuneACCESS table, as held by TCRdb, lists in-frame sequences with V and J called but not all clones. Of the missing ones, under half trace to an unresolved V gene in checked studies; the others have no known cause. That table furnishes V, J and clone size, whereas the DNA furnished D and trimming. For this sample the table reports around 30,000 clones, with no clone seen just once. The ten top clones hold under 30% of the sample.

Diagnosis of CVID followed standard criteria, namely serum IgG, IgA and/or IgM below the normal range together with specific antibody deficiency. There were 44 subjects in the CVID group (roughly 15 female and 29 male), ranging in age from about 9 to 70 years, with a mean age of 40. Predominantly Caucasian heritage was noted among both the CVID patients and the healthy controls. At the time of study participation, every CVID subject had been on replacement immunoglobulin therapy for one year or longer. At the time of blood collection, no CVID subject was ill or was being treated with immunomodulatory or immunosuppressive medication. Heparinized peripheral whole blood samples of roughly 5 to 8 ml were obtained from each donor. TCRbeta CDR3 repertoires were sequenced from genomic DNA of adults with common variable immune deficiency (CVID) and healthy adult controls. Diluted blood was density-centrifuged over Hypaque 1077 or Ficoll-Paque to isolate peripheral blood mononuclear cells. Genomic DNA was obtained from unsorted mononuclear cells using either Qiagen column purification or a centrifugation-based method.

Only a few counts were recorded for this clone. The target of this receptor is not known. Sequencing used peripheral blood mononuclear cells. The sequence was collected from a human donor with common variable immunodeficiency.

The covered CDR3 bases are TGTGCCACCATACACAGGGAAAGAGGCGATACG. Translation gives CATIHRERGDT. In full, the CDR3 is CATIHRERGDTQYF. The rearranged chain carries TRBV19 and TRBJ2-3, with TRBD1 perhaps the D gene, on 6 matching bases. The read ends 3 residues shy of where the CDR3 ends; the end is completed using the germline J gene. Reading the germline V gene (reference sequence) gives CDR1 LNHDA and CDR2 SQIVND. V is reduced by 10 bases and J by 6 bases, leaving a spacing of 20 bases between them. Counted from cysteine to phenylalanine, this CDR3 has 14 amino acids. Of the CDR3's DNA, 33 bases were read; they are in frame from base 1. The CDR3, completed at both ends by the reference TRBV19 and TRBJ2-3 genes, gives the full variable domain DGGITQSPKYLFRKEGQNVTLSCEQNLNHDAMYWYRQDPGQGLRLIYYSQIVNDFQKGDIAEGYSVSREKKESFPLTVTSAQKNPTAFYLCATIHRERGDTQYFGPGTRLTVL.